The present entry profiles one T cell receptor (beta chain) with its context. It lacks a known antigen. Base qualities are not recorded, but no much larger clone differs from it by a single base. The immunoSEQ Assay, a bias-controlled multiplex PCR, was used to amplify TCRbeta CDR3 regions from genomic DNA. The original pipeline was this. The number of nucleated cells in each sample was estimated by amplification of reference gene primers within the assay. To quantify the absolute abundance of each unique TCRbeta CDR3 rearrangement, sequence reads were collapsed and filtered. For each sample, productive Simpson clonality was calculated by taking the square root of Simpson's diversity index across productive rearrangements. What TCRdb holds here is the immuneACCESS table cut down to in-frame rearrangements. Part of the clones is not present; checked against another copy, under half of the missing clones reflect an unresolved V gene, and the others are unexplained. V and J calls and clone size are those listed in that table; D and trimming were worked out from the DNA. This sample comprises roughly 160,000 clones, about 91% of them detected only once. In total, the top ten clones hold over 3.5% of the sample.

The germline V gene supplies CDR1 MGHRA and CDR2 YSYEKL. Reading from cysteine to phenylalanine, the CDR3 counts 12 amino acids. Kept here is only the CDR3 DNA, which spans 36 bases and is read in frame from base 1. V sheds 2 bases and J sheds 4 bases, leaving 5 bases between their ends. The data were obtained in a study of blood T cell repertoires in COVID-19 (dated by TCRdb to the early 2020s). General notes on the study: Collaborator samples came from the United States, Italy and Spain and covered acute and convalescent phases of COVID-19. The prospective study material was composed of cDNA or gDNA derived from T cells, B-cell-depleted T cells, or PBMCs. The dataset comprised deeply sampled blood TCRbeta repertoires from subjects exposed to, actively infected with, or recovered from COVID-19. The repertoires were released in a freely available public database meant as a resource for research on the immune response to SARS-CoV-2. The samples were drawn from the first 160 participants of the ongoing ImmuneRACE study and from 950 to 1,500 subjects provided by 6 global collaborators. Sample metadata almost always included a de-identified subject ID, COVID-19 status, age in years and sex. Where HLA class I and class II types were available, the types were taken from metadata supplied by the sample provider, not from assay-based typing. The paper's findings and limits, for the study overall: Clinical and demographic metadata were provided uncurated, with the amount varying by source and participant.

A second Seattle source provided samples from volunteer blood donors who had recovered from COVID-19. Collaborating institutions collected whole blood in K2EDTA tubes following their own protocols. For TCRbeta analysis, collaborators shipped samples as frozen whole blood, isolated PBMCs, or DNA extracted from either of those sample types. The chain was built from TRBV4-1 and TRBJ2-5; no D gene is confidently identified. The sequencing input was peripheral blood. The sequence came from a woman aged 55 to 70 who had recovered from COVID-19. The sequenced DNA: TGCGCCAGCAGCCAACCCCTAGAGACCCAGTACTTC. It translates as CASSQPLETQYF.